This entry features one T cell receptor beta chain sequence. The sample is drawn from a study of blood T cell repertoires in COVID-19. Study-wide background: The cDNA or gDNA used as material had been derived from T cells, B-cell-depleted T cells, or PBMCs.

Profiling relied on immunoSEQ multiplex PCR, and the TCRdb table lists in-frame clones only, not all of them. The repertoire holds fewer than 300,000 clones, with less than 90% as singletons. The length of the CDR3 is 15 residues. Looked up from germline, CDR1 is SGHDN and CDR2 is FVKESK. The ends lost 4 bases at V and 5 bases at J; junction bases unmatched: 9. Sequenced sample: peripheral blood. V and J are TRBV14 and TRBJ2-7, with 9 bases that match TRBD1. The source of this sequence is a man in his sixties who had recovered from COVID-19. CDR3 loop: CASSPRGTGTHEQYF. The CDR3 DNA is TGTGCCAGCAGCCCCCGAGGGACAGGGACCCACGAGCAGTACTTC.